This is a list of T cell receptor beta chains from one sample in a study of patients and donors after allogeneic stem cell transplantation. TCRdb reprocessed the RT-PCR reads via MiXCR and lists one record per CDR3 protein. The sample holds fewer than 75,000 distinct CDR3 sequences, approximately 12% seen once. The specimen was blood, either unsorted or a sorted T cell fraction (not recorded which). The origin of the receptors is a human donor who was either an allogeneic HSCT recipient or a stem cell or donor lymphocyte infusion donor (not recorded which). It is not recorded whose cells these are; they may come from a transplant donor. The CDR3 runs from the conserved cysteine through the conserved F or W. The D gene is left open where the match is weak. Clone sizes are given selectively: once, few, many, or a class where the clone is expanded.

d_gene	abundance	v_gene	j_gene	CDR3aa	CDR3nt
TRBD1	.	TRBV27	TRBJ2-1	CATTRGLSSNEQFF	TGTGCCACCACTAGGGGGCTCTCGTCGAATGAGCAGTTCTTC
TRBD2	.	TRBV2	TRBJ2-5	CASSEISGGQETQYF	TGTGCCAGCAGTGAAATTTCGGGAGGTCAAGAGACCCAGTACTTC
TRBD1	.	TRBV29-1	TRBJ2-2	CSVEDPRGHDTGELFF	TGCAGCGTTGAAGACCCCAGGGGGCATGACACCGGGGAGCTGTTTTTT
.	many	TRBV5-1	TRBJ1-5	CASSYLGEDQPQHF	TGCGCCAGCAGCTACTTAGGGGAAGATCAGCCCCAGCATTTT
.	.	TRBV10-3	TRBJ2-7	CAISGGDSFYEQYF	TGTGCCATCAGTGGGGGGGATTCCTTCTACGAGCAGTACTTC
.	.	TRBV5-6	TRBJ2-5	CASSLGERVYQETQYF	TGTGCCAGCAGCTTGGGCGAGCGGGTTTACCAAGAGACCCAGTACTTC
.	few	TRBV5-6	TRBJ2-1	CASSLASWAGGNEQFF	TGTGCCAGCAGCTTGGCCAGCTGGGCCGGGGGCAATGAGCAGTTCTTC
TRBD2	.	TRBV10-3	TRBJ2-3	CAIKGTSDSDTQYF	TGTGCCATCAAAGGGACTAGCGATTCAGATACGCAGTATTTT
.	.	TRBV7-9	TRBJ1-2	CASVPGGSVYGYTF	TGTGCCAGCGTCCCGGGGGGGTCGGTCTATGGCTACACCTTC
.	few	TRBV12-3/TRBV12-4	TRBJ2-1	CASSIGVGEQFF	TGTGCCAGCAGCATAGGGGTGGGTGAGCAGTTCTTC
.	many	TRBV6-5	TRBJ2-1	CASSPDWLEKQFF	TGTGCCAGCAGCCCGGACTGGCTGGAGAAGCAGTTCTTC
.	.	TRBV11-2	TRBJ1-6	CASSLEGDHYNSPLHF	TGTGCCAGCAGCTTAGAGGGGGATCATTATAATTCACCCCTCCACTTT
.	few	TRBV20-1	TRBJ2-2	CSARAGLSNTGELFF	TGCAGTGCTAGAGCGGGACTTTCAAACACCGGGGAGCTGTTTTTT
.	few	TRBV20-1	TRBJ2-2	CSAIFGVTGELFF	TGCAGTGCCATATTTGGGGTTACCGGGGAGCTGTTTTTT
TRBD2	few	TRBV5-1	TRBJ2-3	CASSLDGLAGEADTQYF	TGCGCCAGCAGCTTGGATGGACTAGCGGGAGAGGCAGATACGCAGTATTTT
.	.	TRBV3-1	TRBJ2-1	CASSHKGGDEQFF	TGTGCCAGCAGCCATAAGGGTGGTGATGAGCAGTTCTTC
.	few	TRBV20-1	TRBJ1-1	CSARVEGDTEAFF	TGCAGTGCTAGAGTTGAGGGAGACACTGAAGCTTTCTTT
.	many	TRBV7-6	TRBJ1-2	CASSPGPQTGYTF	TGTGCCAGCAGCCCCGGACCTCAGACCGGCTACACCTTC
TRBD2	.	TRBV12-3/TRBV12-4	TRBJ2-7	CASSPLTSGRGPERYF	TGTGCCAGCAGCCCCCTCACTAGCGGGAGAGGTCCCGAGCGGTACTTC
TRBD2	.	TRBV24-1	TRBJ2-5	CATEGLAVQETQYF	TGTGCCACTGAGGGCCTAGCGGTACAAGAGACCCAGTACTTC
.	.	TRBV4-2	TRBJ2-1	CASSPQMSRTEQFF	TGTGCCAGCAGCCCGCAGATGAGCCGAACTGAGCAGTTCTTC
TRBD2	few	TRBV9	TRBJ2-3	CASSAAEGGVTDTQYF	TGTGCCAGCAGCGCCGCCGAGGGAGGGGTCACAGATACGCAGTATTTT
.	few	TRBV20-1	TRBJ2-2	CSASLATHLTGELFF	TGCAGTGCTAGCTTGGCGACCCACCTCACCGGGGAGCTGTTTTTT
TRBD1	few	TRBV7-9	TRBJ2-2	CASSPPDRDTGELFF	TGTGCCAGCAGCCCGCCGGACAGGGACACCGGGGAGCTGTTTTTT
TRBD2	.	TRBV7-9	TRBJ2-4	CASSPTPTSGMNIQYF	TGTGCCAGCAGCCCGACGCCGACTAGCGGGATGAACATTCAGTACTTC
.	many	TRBV12-3/TRBV12-4	TRBJ2-3	CASSFDRADTQYF	TGTGCCAGCAGTTTCGACCGGGCAGATACGCAGTATTTT
TRBD2	.	TRBV11-3	TRBJ2-1	CASSPRTSGTTSEQFF	TGTGCCAGCAGCCCCAGGACTAGCGGGACTACGAGTGAGCAGTTCTTC
.	.	TRBV11-2	TRBJ2-2	CASSLVTGYTGELFF	TGTGCCAGCAGCTTAGTTACGGGATACACCGGGGAGCTGTTTTTT
.	many	TRBV7-2	TRBJ1-1	CASSVQGSGTEAFF	TGTGCCAGCAGCGTCCAGGGGTCTGGCACTGAAGCTTTCTTT
.	medium-sized	TRBV20-1	TRBJ1-2	CSAIAGSYYGYTF	TGCAGTGCTATTGCCGGATCCTACTATGGCTACACCTTC
.	.	TRBV7-2	TRBJ2-2	CASSLWRGNTGELFF	TGTGCCAGCAGCTTATGGCGAGGGAACACCGGGGAGCTGTTTTTT
.	many	TRBV5-5	TRBJ1-1	CASSLVSLVNTEAFF	TGTGCCAGCAGCTTGGTATCATTAGTGAACACTGAAGCTTTCTTT
.	many	TRBV7-9	TRBJ2-1	CASSLTAGNYNEQFF	TGTGCCAGCAGCTTAACGGCAGGGAACTACAATGAGCAGTTCTTC
.	.	TRBV6-1	TRBJ1-2	CASSDGGGYGYTF	TGTGCCAGCAGTGACGGGGGCGGCTATGGCTACACCTTC
.	many	TRBV14	TRBJ1-5	CASSPLGGPQHF	TGTGCCAGCAGCCCCCTCGGCGGGCCCCAGCATTTT
.	.	TRBV5-1	TRBJ2-7	CASSFGRRDGFYEQYF	TGCGCCAGCAGTTTTGGTCGCCGGGACGGATTCTACGAGCAGTACTTC
.	few	TRBV25-1	TRBJ2-1	CASSWPGNEQFF	TGTGCCAGCAGTTGGCCGGGCAATGAGCAGTTCTTC
TRBD1	many	TRBV20-1	TRBJ1-1	CSARMARGGLNTEAFF	TGCAGTGCTAGGATGGCCAGGGGGGGTCTGAACACTGAAGCTTTCTTT
TRBD1	.	TRBV12-3/TRBV12-4	TRBJ1-2	CASGSYRGPTSYGYTF	TGTGCCAGCGGAAGTTACAGGGGGCCGACATCTTATGGCTACACCTTC
.	few	TRBV6-1	TRBJ2-7	CASSDDNSYEQYF	TGTGCCAGCAGTGATGACAACTCCTACGAGCAGTACTTC
.	many	TRBV30	TRBJ1-5	CAWSPGTPYSNQPQHF	TGTGCCTGGAGCCCCGGGACACCTTATAGCAATCAGCCCCAGCATTTT
.	few	TRBV7-9	TRBJ2-3	CASSLEADTQYF	TGTGCCAGCAGCTTAGAGGCAGATACGCAGTATTTT
TRBD1	few	TRBV27	TRBJ1-1	CASSSGTGVWDTEAFF	TGTGCCAGCAGTTCCGGGACAGGGGTTTGGGACACTGAAGCTTTCTTT
TRBD2	few	TRBV5-6	TRBJ2-3	CASSLGRERGTDTQYF	TGTGCCAGCAGCTTGGGGCGGGAGAGGGGCACAGATACGCAGTATTTT
.	many	TRBV7-9	TRBJ1-1	CASSLHGVGNTEAFF	TGTGCCAGCAGCCTCCATGGGGTAGGGAACACTGAAGCTTTCTTT
.	.	TRBV19	TRBJ2-7	CASSIEGRQSYEQYF	TGTGCCAGTAGTATAGAGGGACGTCAATCCTACGAGCAGTACTTC
.	.	TRBV7-6	TRBJ1-4	CASSLDFMGPTGNEKLFF	TGTGCCAGCAGCTTAGATTTTATGGGGCCAACTGGTAATGAAAAACTGTTTTTT
.	once	TRBV5-1	TRBJ2-5	CASSPGVETQYF	TGCGCCAGTAGCCCGGGGGTGGAGACCCAGTACTTC
.	few	TRBV6-5	TRBJ1-5	CASSYANPGQSPRWPQHF	TGTGCCAGCAGTTACGCAAACCCAGGGCAGTCCCCACGATGGCCCCAGCATTTT
.	few	TRBV14	TRBJ2-2	CASSQGVSGELFF	TGTGCCAGCAGCCAAGGTGTAAGCGGGGAGCTGTTTTTT
.	many	TRBV20-1	TRBJ1-1	CSARDLWAEAFF	TGCAGTGCTAGAGATCTTTGGGCTGAAGCTTTCTTT
TRBD2	.	TRBV12-3/TRBV12-4	TRBJ2-7	CASRSLAGGHSEQYF	TGTGCCAGCCGTTCGCTAGCGGGAGGGCATTCCGAGCAGTACTTC
TRBD1	large	TRBV7-2	TRBJ1-2	CASSPQGAPNYGYTF	TGTGCCAGCAGCCCCCAGGGGGCGCCGAACTATGGCTACACCTTC
.	.	TRBV5-1	TRBJ2-2	CASSWSADTGELFF	TGCGCCAGCAGCTGGAGCGCCGACACCGGGGAGCTGTTTTTT
.	many	TRBV5-1	TRBJ1-4	CASSLLGTNNEKLFF	TGCGCCAGCAGCCTCCTCGGGACAAATAATGAAAAACTGTTTTTT